A single sample is the source of the 21 T cell receptor beta chains below, sequenced in a study of cytomegalovirus exposure and HLA in healthy donors. With 60 Vbeta and 13 Jbeta primers, the PCR was carried out. TCRdb's table, derived via immunoSEQ multiplex PCR, lists solely in-frame clones and lacks some. This table holds fewer than 70,000 clones, approximately 70% found once. The sample comprised PBMCs. The origin of the receptors is a male donor in good health and CMV-seropositive.

This clone appeared a few times. The V gene is TRBV5-4, the J gene TRBJ1-2; 7 nucleotides match TRBD1. Germline-derived CDR1 and CDR2 are SGHNT and YYREEE (reference sequence). V lost 5 bases and J lost 8; bases outside the gene matches: 9. The CDR3 is 13 amino acids. CDR3 amino acids: CASRSQGGGGYTF. The CDR3 DNA reads as TGTGCCAGCAGGAGTCAGGGGGGCGGGGGCTACACCTTC.

The chain recombines TRBV7-9 with TRBJ2-5; no definite D call. Per germline, CDR1 SEHNR and CDR2 FQNEAQ (reference sequence). CDR3 size: 11 residues. Trimming stripped 5 bases from V and 5 bases from J, with 6 bases between. CDR3 nucleotides: TGTGCCAGCAGCCAGTCGGAGACCCAGTACTTC. Its translation: CASSQSETQYF.

Details on this clone: This sample also contains other DNA sequences that code for the same CDR3. V gene TRBV6-4 combines with J gene TRBJ2-3; D ambiguous. V was pared by 3 bases and J by 2 bases, with 12 bases between. The CDR3 is made up of 15 amino acids. Germline V lookup: CDR1 MRHNA, CDR2 SNTAGT. CDR3 residues: CASSEEAGYTDTQYF. Written as DNA, the CDR3 is TGTGCCAGCAGTGAAGAAGCTGGTTACACAGATACGCAGTATTTT.

This clone was counted a few times. V is TRBV7-9 and J is TRBJ2-2; the match to TRBD1 covers 8 bases. This CDR3 has 18 amino acids. The trim removed 5 bases at V and 0 bases at J, leaving 11 bases unmatched. The V gene's germline CDR1 is SEHNR and CDR2 FQNEAQ (reference sequence). CDR3 region: CASSEPSTGAPNTGELFF. CDR3 DNA sequence: TGTGCCAGCAGCGAGCCGTCGACAGGGGCACCGAACACCGGGGAGCTGTTTTTT.

The CDR3 nucleotides are TGTGCCAGCTCACCAGACAAGGGCAGGGGATTGAACACTGAAGCTTTCTTT. It encodes CASSPDKGRGLNTEAFF. The V gene is TRBV18, the J gene TRBJ1-1, with a possible D match to TRBD1 (6 bases). Germline CDR1 reads KGHSH; CDR2 reads LQKENI. V lost 2 bases, J lost 0 bases, and 16 bases lay in between. The CDR3 runs 17 residues.

The chain joins TRBV19 to TRBJ1-5; 7 positions match TRBD1. Unmatched junction bases numbered 3, after V lost 1 base and J lost 6 bases. The germline gives CDR1 LNHDA, CDR2 SQIVND (reference sequence). The CDR3 has 14 amino acids. Here the CDR3 DNA reads TGTGCCAGTAGTATAGGACAGGGAGGTCAGCCCCAGCATTTT. It translates to CASSIGQGGQPQHF.

This rearrangement joins TRBV5-6 to TRBJ2-5, with 11 positions matching TRBD2. Germline CDR1 and CDR2: SGHDT and YYEEEE. The CDR3 contains 17 residues. After removal of 2 bases from V and 5 bases from J, the junction contained 11 bases not matched to a gene. The CDR3 protein is CASSLWIAGGPRETQYF. CDR3 in DNA: TGTGCCAGCAGCTTATGGATAGCGGGGGGGCCAAGGGAGACCCAGTACTTC.

J is TRBJ1-5 and V is TRBV2; D gene unclear. The V gene lost 8 bases and the J gene lost 1 base, with 12 bases spanning the gap. Germline CDR1 reads SNHLY; CDR2 reads FYNNEI. CDR3 length: 14 amino acids. The CDR3 reads CASVGVASNQPQHF. The CDR3 bases are TGTGCCAGCGTAGGAGTCGCCAGCAATCAGCCCCAGCATTTT.

This rearrangement joins TRBV5-1 to TRBJ1-1; 10 nucleotides line up with TRBD1. Germline V gives CDR1 SGHRS, CDR2 YFSETQ. CDR3 length: 14 residues. V was pared by 5 bases and J by 10 bases, with 11 bases of the junction left unmatched. The CDR3 DNA sequence: TGCGCCAGCAGTTCCGGGACAGGGGCTCTCAGAGCTTTCTTT. It encodes CASSSGTGALRAFF.

V is TRBV2 and J is TRBJ2-2; D may be TRBD2 (7 bases). The CDR3 contains 14 residues. Germline lookup yields CDR1 SNHLY and CDR2 FYNNEI. Between the trimmed V and J ends, which lost 7 bases and 3 bases, there was a span of 12 bases. The CDR3 coding sequence is TGTGCCAGCAAGGGGGGGCTTGACACCGGGGAGCTGTTTTTT. This gives the protein CASKGGLDTGELFF.

The V gene is TRBV13, the J gene TRBJ2-1; no clear D gene. CDR1 is PRHDT and CDR2 is FYEKMQ in the germline V gene (reference sequence). Trimming pared 3 bases from V and 3 bases from J, leaving 6 bases between. The CDR3 spans 13 residues. CDR3 in DNA: TGTGCCAGCAGCTTGTCGGGCTACAATGAGCAGTTCTTC. Translating it yields CASSLSGYNEQFF.

The CDR3 loop reads CASSSGTSGKQFF. DNA for the CDR3: TGTGCCAGCAGTTCAGGGACTAGCGGAAAGCAGTTCTTC. The chain recombines TRBV6-5 with TRBJ2-1; 11 bases match TRBD2. The trim removed 4 bases at V and 11 bases at J, leaving 4 bases unmatched. Germline CDR1 is MNHEY and CDR2 is SVGAGI. This CDR3 is built from 13 residues.

This clone appeared a few times. This chain connects TRBV11-2 to TRBJ1-5, with 9 bases aligning to TRBD1. Germline assignment: CDR1 SGHAT and CDR2 FQNNGV. The ends lost 5 bases at V and 5 bases at J; junction bases unmatched: 4. The CDR3 spans 14 residues. CDR3 protein: CASSSRTGDQPQHF. Here the CDR3 DNA reads TGTGCCAGCAGCAGCCGGACAGGGGATCAGCCCCAGCATTTT.

The chain recombines TRBV30 with TRBJ2-5, with a possible D match to TRBD2 (5 bases). CDR1 is GTSNPN and CDR2 is SVGIG in the germline V gene (reference sequence). V shed 5 bases and J shed 5 bases, with 21 bases lying between them. The CDR3 contains 15 residues. The CDR3 DNA is TGTGCCTGGGGGTCCTCTAGCTGGGCCCGGGAGACCCAGTACTTC. Its translation: CAWGSSSWARETQYF.

V usage is TRBV19 and J usage is TRBJ2-7; D might be TRBD1 (5 bases). The germline V gene has CDR1 LNHDA and CDR2 SQIVND (reference sequence). The CDR3 contains 15 residues. Trimming cost V 6 bases and J 0 bases, with 15 bases left between them. The CDR3 is CASRQRGLSSYEQYF. CDR3 DNA: TGTGCCAGTAGGCAAAGGGGTTTAAGCTCCTACGAGCAGTACTTC.

This chain connects TRBV6-1 to TRBJ1-1; TRBD1 matches 7 bases. This CDR3 has 13 amino acids. The V and J ends lost 10 bases and 4 bases, in that order; junction bases with no gene match: 9. Looked up from germline, CDR1 is MNHNS and CDR2 is SASEGT. CDR3 sequence (DNA): TGTGCCATCAAGACAGGGTTAATCACTGAAGCTTTCTTT. Amino acids: CAIKTGLITEAFF.

This clone was seen a handful of times. The chain recombines TRBV7-6 with TRBJ2-3, with D uncertain. V dropped 2 bases and J dropped 6 bases, with 9 bases sitting between them. This CDR3 is 13 amino acids long. CDR1 and CDR2 from the germline V gene are SGHVS and FNYEAQ. As DNA, the CDR3 is TGTGCCAGCAGCTTACCCCACGAGGATACGCAGTATTTT. Residues: CASSLPHEDTQYF.

The gene calls are TRBV27 and TRBJ1-2; TRBD1 is a possible D gene (5 bases). The V gene's germline CDR1 is MNHEY and CDR2 SMNVEV (reference sequence). V lost 3 bases and J 5 bases, leaving 10 bases between the germline ends. There are 13 residues in the CDR3. The CDR3: CASSFGQGYGYTF. In nucleotides, the CDR3 is TGTGCCAGCAGTTTCGGGCAGGGATATGGCTACACCTTC.

This clone was picked up a small number of times. The rearrangement uses TRBV10-1 and TRBJ2-7, with 11 bases that match TRBD1. CDR1 is WNHNN and CDR2 is SYGVQD in the germline V gene (reference sequence). The trim removed 2 bases at V and 4 bases at J, leaving 7 bases unmatched. The CDR3 totals 16 residues. This CDR3 reads CASSESLGTGGYEQYF. The CDR3 nucleotides read TGCGCCAGCAGTGAGAGTTTGGGGACAGGGGGGTACGAGCAGTACTTC.

V gene TRBV5-1 combines with J gene TRBJ1-2; D is unresolved. V lost 7 bases, J lost 8 bases, and 18 bases lay in between. This CDR3 is 13 amino acids long. Germline V gene data show CDR1 as SGHRS and CDR2 as YFSETQ. Written as DNA, the CDR3 is TGCGCCAGCCGACTCGGATCGTCCGAAGGCTACACCTTC. Amino acid sequence: CASRLGSSEGYTF. Together with reference TRBV5-1 and TRBJ1-2, the CDR3 gives the full variable domain: KAGVTQTPRYLIKTRGQQVTLSCSPISGHRSVSWYQQTPGQGLQFLFEYFSETQRNKGNFPGRFSGRQFSNSRSEMNVSTLELGDSALYLCASRLGSSEGYTFGSGTRLTVV.

This clone was counted a few times. The genes are TRBV7-2 and TRBJ2-3, with D perhaps matching TRBD2 (5 bases). Germline lookup yields CDR1 SGHTA and CDR2 FQGNSA. The CDR3 length is 15 residues. Trimming pared 3 bases from V and 0 bases from J, leaving 10 bases between. CDR3 in DNA: TGTGCCAGCAGCTTTAGGCGGACTAGCACAGATACGCAGTATTTT. Protein sequence: CASSFRRTSTDTQYF.